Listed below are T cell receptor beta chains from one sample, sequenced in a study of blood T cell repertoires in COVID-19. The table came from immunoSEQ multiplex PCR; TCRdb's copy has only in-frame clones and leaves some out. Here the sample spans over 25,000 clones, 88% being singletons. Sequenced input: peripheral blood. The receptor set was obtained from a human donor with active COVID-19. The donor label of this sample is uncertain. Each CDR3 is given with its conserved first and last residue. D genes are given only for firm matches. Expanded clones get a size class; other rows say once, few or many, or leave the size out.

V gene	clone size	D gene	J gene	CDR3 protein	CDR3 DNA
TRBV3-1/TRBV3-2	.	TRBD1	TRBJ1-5	CASGGTGDQPQHF	TGTGCCAGCGGGGGGACAGGGGATCAGCCCCAGCATTTT
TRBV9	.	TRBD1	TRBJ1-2	CASSVESGQGVYGYTF	TGTGCCAGCAGCGTAGAGTCCGGACAGGGGGTCTATGGCTACACCTTC
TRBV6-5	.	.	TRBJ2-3	CASSPGGRATDTQYF	TGTGCCAGCAGTCCGGGGGGCCGGGCCACAGATACGCAGTATTTT
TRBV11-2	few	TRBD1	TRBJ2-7	CASSLDQGVGQYF	TGTGCCAGCAGCTTAGATCAGGGGGTAGGGCAGTACTTC
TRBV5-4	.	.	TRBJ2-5	CASSLGGDRKETQYF	TGTGCCAGCAGCTTGGGGGGTGACAGAAAAGAGACCCAGTACTTC
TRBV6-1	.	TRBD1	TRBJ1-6	CASSDDYRGGSPLHF	TGTGCCAGCAGTGACGATTACAGGGGGGGTTCACCCCTCCACTTT
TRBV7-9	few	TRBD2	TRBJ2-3	CASSSPFRAGDSTDTQYF	TGTGCCAGCAGCTCCCCTTTTAGAGCGGGGGATAGCACAGATACGCAGTATTTT
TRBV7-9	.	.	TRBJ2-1	CASSTTGTFLTYNEQFF	TGTGCCAGCAGCACCACCGGGACTTTCCTAACCTACAATGAGCAGTTCTTC
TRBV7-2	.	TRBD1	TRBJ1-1	CASRKGGGMGAFF	TGTGCCAGCAGAAAAGGGGGCGGGATGGGAGCTTTCTTT
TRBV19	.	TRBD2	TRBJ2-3	CASRRRGATDTQYF	TGTGCCAGCCGTCGGCGGGGGGCTACAGATACGCAGTATTTT
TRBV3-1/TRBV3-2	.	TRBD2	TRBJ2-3	CASSPRTSGGTDTQYF	TGTGCCAGCAGCCCCCGGACTAGCGGGGGCACAGATACGCAGTATTTT
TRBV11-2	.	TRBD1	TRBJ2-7	CASSLGGTGGISYEQYF	TGTGCCAGCAGCTTAGGGGGGACAGGGGGTATCTCCTACGAGCAGTACTTC
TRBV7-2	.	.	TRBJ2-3	CASSSPQTPSTDTQYF	TGTGCCAGCAGCTCCCCACAGACCCCTAGCACAGATACGCAGTATTTT
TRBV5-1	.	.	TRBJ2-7	CASSPGLSYSEQYF	TGCGCCAGCAGCCCCGGACTTTCGTACTCCGAGCAGTACTTC
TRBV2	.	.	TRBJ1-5	CASPPRPEYTNQPQHF	TGTGCCAGCCCACCGCGCCCGGAGTACACTAATCAGCCCCAGCATTTT
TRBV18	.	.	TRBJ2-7	CASSPDWPAYEQYF	TGTGCCAGCTCACCGGACTGGCCGGCCTACGAGCAGTACTTC
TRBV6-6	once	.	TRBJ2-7	CASNNGQTYEQYF	TGTGCCAGCAACAACGGACAGACCTACGAGCAGTACTTC
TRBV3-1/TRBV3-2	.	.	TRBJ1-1	CASSQVPGSEAFF	TGTGCCAGCAGCCAAGTGCCGGGAAGTGAAGCTTTCTTT
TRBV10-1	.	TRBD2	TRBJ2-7	CASSESGQGFSGGAHEQYF	TGCGCCAGCAGTGAGTCGGGACAGGGCTTTAGCGGGGGGGCGCACGAGCAGTACTTC
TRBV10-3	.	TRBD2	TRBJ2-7	CAISPGLAGGYEQYF	TGTGCCATCAGTCCGGGACTAGCGGGGGGTTACGAGCAGTACTTC
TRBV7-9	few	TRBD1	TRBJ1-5	CASSWDRDSNQPQHF	TGTGCCAGCAGCTGGGACAGGGACAGCAATCAGCCCCAGCATTTT
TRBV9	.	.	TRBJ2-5	CASSVGVGVVGPQETQYF	TGTGCCAGCAGCGTAGGAGTAGGGGTCGTAGGACCCCAAGAGACCCAGTACTTC
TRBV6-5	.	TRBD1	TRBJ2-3	CASSYGTGSDTQYF	TGTGCCAGCAGTTACGGGACAGGGTCCGATACGCAGTATTTT
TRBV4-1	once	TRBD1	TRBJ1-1	CASSQDNRGEAFF	TGCGCCAGCAGCCAAGACAACAGGGGTGAAGCTTTCTTT
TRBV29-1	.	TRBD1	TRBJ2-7	CSVRATGVEQYF	TGCAGCGTTCGCGCAACAGGGGTCGAGCAGTACTTC
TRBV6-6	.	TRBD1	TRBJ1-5	CASRHTGEGNQPQHF	TGTGCCAGCAGACACACAGGGGAGGGCAATCAGCCCCAGCATTTT
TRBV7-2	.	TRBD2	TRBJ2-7	CASSFSGGSSYEQYF	TGTGCCAGCAGCTTTAGCGGGGGGTCCTCCTACGAGCAGTACTTC
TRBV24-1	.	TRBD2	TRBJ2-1	CATSDFNSGGHNEQFF	TGTGCCACCAGTGATTTTAATAGCGGGGGGCACAATGAGCAGTTCTTC